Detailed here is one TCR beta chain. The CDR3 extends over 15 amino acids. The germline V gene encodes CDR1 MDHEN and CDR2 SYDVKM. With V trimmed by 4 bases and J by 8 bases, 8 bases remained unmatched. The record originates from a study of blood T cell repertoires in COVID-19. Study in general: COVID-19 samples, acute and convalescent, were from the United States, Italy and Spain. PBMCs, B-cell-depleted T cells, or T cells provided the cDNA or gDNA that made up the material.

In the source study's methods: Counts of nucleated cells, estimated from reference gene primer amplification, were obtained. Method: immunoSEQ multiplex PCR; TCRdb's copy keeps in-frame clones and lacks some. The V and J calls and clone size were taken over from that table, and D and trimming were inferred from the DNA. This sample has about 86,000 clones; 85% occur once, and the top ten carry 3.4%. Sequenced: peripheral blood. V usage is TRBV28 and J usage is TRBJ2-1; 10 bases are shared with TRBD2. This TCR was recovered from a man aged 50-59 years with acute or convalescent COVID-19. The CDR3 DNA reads TGTGCCAGCAGTTCATCTAGCGGGAGTCGGCATGAGCAGTTCTTC. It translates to CASSSSSGSRHEQFF.